This is a list of T cell receptor beta chains from one sample in a study of identical twins. TCRdb fed the 5' RACE reads into MiXCR, producing one record per CDR3 protein. The sample contains under 900,000 distinct CDR3 sequences, over 9% of which appear only once. Separately, the same data were catalogued under a study of yellow fever vaccine responses in identical twins.

Sequenced material: PBMCs. The receptors here all came from a woman between 18 and 30 years old in good health. CDR3s include the opening cysteine and the closing phenylalanine or tryptophan. A D gene is named only where the DNA matches it firmly. The size of a clone is reported for some rows only, either as once, few or many, or as a class for expanded clones.

few	TRBD2	TRBJ2-7	TRBV7-2	CASSSASGTAYEQYF	TGTGCCAGCAGCTCGGCTAGCGGGACCGCCTACGAGCAGTACTTC
NA	NA	TRBJ1-2	TRBV12-3/TRBV12-4	CASSFKAGFNYGYTF	TGTGCCAGCAGTTTCAAGGCGGGTTTTAACTATGGCTACACCTTC
NA	TRBD2	TRBJ2-1	TRBV3-1	CASSQASGGGNEQFF	TGTGCCAGCAGCCAAGCTAGCGGGGGTGGCAATGAGCAGTTCTTC
many	NA	TRBJ1-1	TRBV5-1	CASSWGTENTEAFF	TGCGCCAGCAGCTGGGGGACGGAGAACACTGAAGCTTTCTTT
many	NA	TRBJ1-2	TRBV12-3/TRBV12-4	CASSLSRGNYGYTF	TGTGCCAGCAGCCTCTCCCGAGGGAACTATGGCTACACCTTC
few	NA	TRBJ1-2	TRBV27	CASRPVGGHYYGYTF	TGTGCCAGCAGGCCCGTCGGGGGGCATTACTATGGCTACACCTTC
NA	NA	TRBJ2-5	TRBV7-9	CASSPTSGRAETQYF	TGTGCCAGCAGCCCTACCTCGGGAAGGGCTGAGACCCAGTACTTC
few	TRBD1	TRBJ1-6	TRBV9	CASSTDRGHNSPLHF	TGTGCCAGCAGCACCGACAGGGGGCATAATTCACCCCTCCACTTT
NA	NA	TRBJ2-3	TRBV5-1	CASSFRRQVGRLVDTQYF	TGCGCCAGCAGCTTCCGGAGGCAGGTTGGCCGACTCGTTGATACGCAGTATTTT
few	TRBD1	TRBJ2-4	TRBV7-8	CASSSDRVSAKNIQYF	TGTGCCAGCAGCTCGGACAGGGTGTCAGCCAAAAACATTCAGTACTTC
NA	TRBD1	TRBJ2-1	TRBV15	CATSRDRAANEQFF	TGTGCCACCAGCAGGGACAGGGCTGCGAATGAGCAGTTCTTC
few	NA	TRBJ1-1	TRBV5-5	CASSSRIGMNTEAFF	TGTGCCAGCAGCTCCCGCATAGGGATGAACACTGAAGCTTTCTTT
NA	TRBD2	TRBJ2-1	TRBV29-1	CSVESGLAYNEQFF	TGCAGCGTTGAGTCAGGACTAGCTTACAATGAGCAGTTCTTC
few	TRBD1	TRBJ2-2	TRBV24-1	CATSYQGERELFF	TGTGCCACCAGTTATCAGGGGGAGCGGGAGCTGTTTTTT
NA	NA	TRBJ2-3	TRBV6-5	CASSYYGGKTDTQYF	TGTGCCAGCAGTTACTATGGTGGTAAGACAGATACGCAGTATTTT
NA	TRBD2	TRBJ2-7	TRBV29-1	CSAQTSVLPEQYF	TGCAGCGCCCAGACTAGCGTACTCCCCGAGCAGTACTTC
few	TRBD2	TRBJ2-1	TRBV2	CASSEGTSGRNNEQFF	TGTGCCAGCAGCGAAGGAACAAGCGGGAGGAACAATGAGCAGTTCTTC
few	NA	TRBJ1-1	TRBV5-1	CASSFRGENTEAFF	TGCGCCAGCAGTTTTAGGGGCGAGAACACTGAAGCTTTCTTT
few	TRBD2	TRBJ2-7	TRBV6-5	CASSSIGVAGVDEQYF	TGTGCCAGCAGTTCGATCGGGGTAGCGGGAGTGGACGAGCAGTACTTC
few	TRBD2	TRBJ2-1	TRBV20-1	CSARSSGSHEQFF	TGCAGTGCTAGGAGTAGCGGGAGTCATGAGCAGTTCTTC
few	NA	TRBJ2-1	TRBV5-1	CASSPWVASLGEQFF	TGCGCCAGCAGCCCCTGGGTGGCTAGCCTAGGTGAGCAGTTCTTC
NA	TRBD2	TRBJ2-1	TRBV5-1	CASSLLASGWGSVYNEQFF	TGCGCCAGCAGCTTGTTGGCTAGCGGCTGGGGGAGTGTTTACAATGAGCAGTTCTTC
few	NA	TRBJ2-6	TRBV18	CASSPTTSGANVLTF	TGTGCCAGCTCACCAACGACCTCTGGGGCCAACGTCCTGACTTTC
NA	TRBD2	TRBJ2-1	TRBV10-2	CASSRPVSGGVNEQFF	TGCGCCAGCAGCCGCCCTGTTTCGGGAGGAGTCAATGAGCAGTTCTTC
many	NA	TRBJ2-3	TRBV28	CASSRTGGADTQYF	TGTGCCAGCAGTAGAACGGGGGGCGCAGATACGCAGTATTTT
NA	TRBD1	TRBJ1-1	TRBV5-1	CASRPRQGPDTEAFF	TGCGCCAGCAGACCCCGACAGGGTCCGGATACTGAAGCTTTCTTT
NA	TRBD1	TRBJ2-7	TRBV29-1	CSVEVPGQGDPYEQYF	TGCAGCGTTGAAGTCCCCGGACAGGGTGACCCCTACGAGCAGTACTTC
NA	TRBD2	TRBJ2-5	TRBV7-6	CASSSRTSGRPHRGTQYF	TGTGCCAGCAGCTCTCGGACTAGCGGGAGGCCCCATCGGGGGACCCAGTACTTC
few	TRBD2	TRBJ2-4	TRBV20-1	CSALAGVAKNIQYF	TGCAGTGCTTTGGCGGGGGTAGCCAAAAACATTCAGTACTTC
NA	NA	TRBJ2-3	TRBV19	CASSMRSVDTQYF	TGTGCCAGTAGTATGCGATCCGTGGATACGCAGTATTTT
NA	TRBD1	TRBJ1-1	TRBV19	CASTQDRDTEAFF	TGTGCCAGTACCCAGGACAGGGACACTGAAGCTTTCTTT
NA	NA	TRBJ2-1	TRBV7-7	CASSQGFRYNEQFF	TGTGCCAGCAGCCAGGGGTTCCGCTACAATGAGCAGTTCTTC
NA	NA	TRBJ2-2	TRBV5-5	CASSSVYANTGELFF	TGTGCCAGCAGCTCCGTATACGCGAACACCGGGGAGCTGTTTTTT
few	NA	TRBJ1-2	TRBV3-1	CASTQGWATNYGYTF	TGTGCCAGCACCCAAGGTTGGGCCACCAACTATGGCTACACCTTC